These T cell receptor beta chains were read from a single sample in a study of T cells in Graves' hyperthyroidism and ophthalmopathy. Via MiXCR, TCRdb re-called the multiplex PCR reads, giving one row per CDR3 protein. The data hold about 560,000 distinct CDR3 sequences, with 15% to 20% observed a single time. The material sequenced was blood. These receptors all stem from a woman younger than 35 with Graves' hyperthyroidism. Each CDR3 is given with its conserved first and last residue. D genes are given only for firm matches. The size field is filled for only some rows; it gives once, few, many or a size class.

J,V,D,size,CDR3,DNA
TRBJ2-7,TRBV4-1,TRBD2,few,CASSRAVLAAYEQYF,TGCGCCAGCAGCCGCGCGGTACTAGCGGCCTACGAGCAGTACTTC
TRBJ2-1,TRBV28,-,many,CASSFGYTSYNEQFF,TGTGCCAGCAGTTTTGGTTACACGTCCTACAATGAGCAGTTCTTC
TRBJ2-7,TRBV5-6,-,many,CASSFPGSEYEQYF,TGTGCCAGCAGCTTCCCCGGGTCTGAGTACGAGCAGTACTTC
TRBJ2-7,TRBV7-2,-,many,CASSLASSASYEQYF,TGTGCCAGCAGTTTAGCGTCTAGCGCTTCCTACGAGCAGTACTTC
TRBJ2-5,TRBV12-3/TRBV12-4,TRBD2,-,CASAVASGEETQYF,TGTGCCAGCGCTGTGGCTAGCGGGGAAGAGACCCAGTACTTC
TRBJ1-3,TRBV6-1,TRBD1,many,CASRKQGSGNTIYF,TGTGCCAGCAGAAAACAGGGGTCTGGAAACACCATATATTTT
TRBJ1-1,TRBV12-3/TRBV12-4,-,many,CASSLTRDTEAFF,TGTGCCAGCAGTTTAACCCGAGACACTGAAGCTTTCTTT
TRBJ2-2,TRBV20-1,TRBD2,few,CSARRSGRAGTGELFF,TGCAGTGCTAGACGAAGCGGGAGGGCGGGCACCGGGGAGCTGTTTTTT
TRBJ1-1,TRBV24-1,-,many,CATSDSRYRDTEAFF,TGTGCCACCAGTGATTCGCGCTACAGGGACACTGAAGCTTTCTTT
TRBJ1-1,TRBV12-3/TRBV12-4,-,many,CASRGGEGRSNTEAFF,TGTGCCAGCAGGGGAGGGGAGGGCAGGTCGAACACTGAAGCTTTCTTT
TRBJ1-1,TRBV18,-,few,CASSPPGFSGNTEAFF,TGTGCCAGCTCACCACCCGGTTTCAGCGGGAACACTGAAGCTTTCTTT
TRBJ2-5,TRBV11-1,-,many,CASSLGDSPPRTQYF,TGTGCCAGCAGCTTAGGGGACTCCCCGCCGAGGACCCAGTACTTC
TRBJ1-1,TRBV12-3/TRBV12-4,-,many,CASSLGHLEAFF,TGTGCCAGCAGTTTAGGACACCTTGAAGCTTTCTTT
TRBJ2-2,TRBV6-6,-,few,CASSYSRAGELFF,TGTGCCAGCAGTTACTCGAGGGCCGGGGAGCTGTTTTTT
TRBJ2-3,TRBV29-1,TRBD2,-,CSVRSSTSSPDTQYF,TGCAGCGTTCGCTCCTCGACTAGCTCCCCAGATACGCAGTATTTT
TRBJ2-7,TRBV29-1,TRBD2,-,CSVPGGPLDHEQYF,TGCAGCGTCCCGGGGGGGCCCCTTGACCACGAGCAGTACTTC
TRBJ2-7,TRBV10-3,-,many,CAITQGYEQYF,TGTGCCATCACCCAGGGCTACGAGCAGTACTTC
TRBJ1-5,TRBV20-1,-,-,CSAVEGTHSNQPQHF,TGCAGTGCTGTAGAAGGGACACATAGCAATCAGCCCCAGCATTTT
TRBJ1-2,TRBV30,TRBD1,few,CAWSVQGTGIENGYTF,TGTGCCTGGAGTGTACAGGGGACAGGGATAGAGAATGGCTACACCTTC
TRBJ2-7,TRBV2,-,many,CASSEVGRNSYEQYF,TGTGCCAGCAGTGAAGTTGGCAGAAACTCCTACGAGCAGTACTTC
TRBJ1-6,TRBV20-1,-,many,CSAEGGKNSPLHF,TGCAGTGCCGAGGGGGGGAAGAATTCACCCCTCCACTTT
TRBJ2-1,TRBV5-1,TRBD2,many,CASSLGLAGGPGTYNEQFF,TGCGCCAGCAGCTTGGGACTAGCGGGAGGGCCTGGGACCTACAATGAGCAGTTCTTC
TRBJ2-7,TRBV5-1,-,many,CASSDPSGSYEQYF,TGCGCCAGCAGCGACCCTAGTGGCTCCTACGAGCAGTACTTC
TRBJ1-1,TRBV6-1,-,few,CASSIGGFSEAFF,TGTGCCAGCAGCATAGGGGGGTTCTCTGAAGCTTTCTTT
TRBJ2-1,TRBV28,TRBD2,many,CASSAELAGDNEQFF,TGTGCCAGCAGTGCGGAGCTAGCGGGAGACAATGAGCAGTTCTTC
TRBJ1-2,TRBV2,-,many,CASTDTGTGYTF,TGTGCCAGCACTGATACAGGAACTGGCTACACCTTC
TRBJ1-2,TRBV20-1,-,few,CSAMNLETDSPIWGYTF,TGCAGTGCTATGAACCTAGAGACTGACAGCCCGATTTGGGGCTACACCTTC
TRBJ1-2,TRBV30,-,many,CAWFGGPGYTF,TGTGCCTGGTTCGGGGGACCTGGCTACACCTTC